This T cell receptor (beta chain) stems from a study of blood T cells in healthy people across ages. CDR1 is KGHSH and CDR2 is LQKENI in the germline V gene. V lost 3 bases to trimming and J lost 0 bases, with 12 bases between them. The length of the CDR3 is 16 residues. Combining a sample-barcoded 5' primer with a J-beta primer mix, a second PCR ran for 7 to 11 cycles. From each sample, at least 2.5 million paired-end reads containing CDR3 were obtained. TCRdb recomputed calls from the 5' RACE reads with MiXCR, one row per CDR3 protein. This sample carries about 800,000 distinct CDR3 sequences, about 25% of them seen once, and the ten largest clones take approximately 4%. General study results and limits: Observed TCR beta diversity showed a strong correlation with the percentage of naive T cells as measured by flow cytometry.

For this clonotype: Its target is not known.

This sample was shared with a second study, whose subject was T cells of mothers and their children. Turning to that study: In this cohort, donors were three healthy Caucasian mothers plus their six children.

This TCR derives from a boy aged 5-17 years in good health. The chain uses TRBV18 and TRBJ2-1; no clear D gene. Input material: blood. Written as DNA, the CDR3 is TGTGCCAGCTCACCGATCGGAGAGAGCTCCTACAATGAGCAGTTCTTC. It specifies CASSPIGESSYNEQFF.